The following is a T cell receptor (beta chain) sequence with its context. There are 18 residues in the CDR3. The V gene's germline CDR1 is SGHRS and CDR2 YFSETQ. The J segment lost 8 bases and the V segment lost 1 base, leaving 14 bases of the junction unmatched. The record originates from a study of blood T cell repertoires in COVID-19. Study-wide background: Specimens from acute and convalescent COVID-19 originated in the United States, Italy and Spain. The cDNA or gDNA used as material had been derived from T cells, B-cell-depleted T cells, or PBMCs.

Original handling: Amplifying reference gene primers gave estimates of nucleated cell counts. Some clones are missing from TCRdb's copy, which holds only in-frame ones; the method was immunoSEQ multiplex PCR. From that table come the V and J calls and clone size; the DNA was used to work out D and trimming. The sample carries some 50,000 clones, about 87% recorded once. This clonotype originated in a man aged 50 to 59 with acute or convalescent COVID-19. V usage is TRBV5-1 and J usage is TRBJ1-4; TRBD1 agrees at 10 bases. The sample was peripheral blood. The CDR3, as DNA: TGCGCCAGCAGCTTGACCGGGACAGGGGCCGGTATAGCGGAAAAACTGTTTTTT. This codes for CASSLTGTGAGIAEKLFF.